What follows are 25 T cell receptor beta chains derived from one specimen sequenced in a study of T cells after yellow fever vaccination. Using its own MiXCR run on the 5' RACE reads, TCRdb lists one record per CDR3 protein. The sample contains around 300,000 distinct CDR3 sequences, roughly 4.3% of which appear only once. Here the sequenced sample was PBMCs, taken 5 days after the yellow fever booster vaccination. The receptor set was obtained from a man younger than 35 who received the YFV17D yellow fever vaccine.

The CDR3 loop is CASSMGPAPYEQYV. The CDR3 DNA reads TGTGCCAGCAGCATGGGGCCAGCTCCCTACGAGCAGTACGTC. The rearrangement links TRBV7-2 to TRBJ2-7, with a weak D call TRBD1 (5 bases). The V gene's germline CDR1 is SGHTA and CDR2 FQGNSA. CDR3 length: 14 residues. V dropped 5 bases and J dropped 2 bases, with 13 bases sitting between them.

CDR3 DNA: TGCAGCGTTGTAAGGGAGGACGGTGGCTACACCTTC. Translated: CSVVREDGGYTF. The gene calls are TRBV29-1 and TRBJ1-2, with D unresolved. V lost 4 bases and J 7 bases, leaving 13 bases between the germline ends. CDR3 size: 12 residues. From germline, CDR1 is SQVTM and CDR2 ANQGSEA.

The V call is TRBV10-3, the J call TRBJ1-1; D uncertain. The V gene lost 7 bases and the J gene lost 4 bases, with 16 bases spanning the gap. Germline V gene data show CDR1 as ENHRY and CDR2 as SYGVKD. The CDR3 has 14 amino acids. The CDR3 DNA reads TGTGCCATCAACCGCGAGGGCTTAGGCACTGAAGCTTTCTTT. Its protein product is CAINREGLGTEAFF.

This chain joins TRBV5-5 and TRBJ1-2; unclear D gene. Trimming removed 4 bases at V and 4 bases at J, with 17 bases between. The CDR3 loop spans 15 amino acids. Germline-derived CDR1 and CDR2 are SGHKS and YYEKEE (reference sequence). The CDR3 nucleotides read TGTGCCAGCAGCAGCGTGGGAAGAGTACGCTATGGCTACACCTTC. Its translation is CASSSVGRVRYGYTF. The whole variable domain, filled in from reference TRBV5-5 and TRBJ1-2, reads DAGVTQSPTHLIKTRGQQVTLRCSPISGHKSVSWYQQVLGQGPQFIFQYYEKEERGRGNFPDRFSARQFPNYSSELNVNALLLGDSALYLCASSSVGRVRYGYTFGSGTRLTVV.

Ten or more counts support this clonotype. V usage is TRBV6-5 and J usage is TRBJ1-2; the match to TRBD1 covers 10 bases. The CDR3 has 15 residues. J gave up 11 bases and V 6 bases, and 15 bases lay outside the gene matches. Germline CDR1 MNHEY, CDR2 SVGAGI. The CDR3 coding sequence is TGTGCCAGCAGCACCACCGGGACAGGGGAAGGACCTTACACCTTC. Its translation is CASSTTGTGEGPYTF.

This clonotype was observed many times. The J gene is TRBJ2-1, the V gene TRBV20-1; maybe TRBD2 (5 bases). Per germline, CDR1 DFQATT and CDR2 SNEGSKA (reference sequence). Trimming took off 3 bases at V and 4 bases at J, with 19 bases between the two ends. This CDR3 comprises 16 residues. CDR3 in amino acids: CSASTPGSGNYNEQFF. DNA of the CDR3: TGCAGTGCTAGCACCCCGGGGAGCGGTAATTACAATGAGCAGTTCTTC.

This clonotype has at least ten counts. The chain recombines TRBV7-9 with TRBJ2-3; D gene uncertain. This CDR3 region has 14 residues. Trimming took off 3 bases at V and 0 bases at J, with 7 bases between the two ends. Germline CDR1 SEHNR, CDR2 FQNEAQ (reference sequence). CDR3 in DNA: TGTGCCAGCAGCTTTGTGTTAAGCACAGATACGCAGTATTTT. Translating gives CASSFVLSTDTQYF.

The V call is TRBV3-1, the J call TRBJ1-2; 8 bases agree with TRBD1. V was clipped by 3 bases and J by 6 bases; unmatched bases: 6. Germline CDR1 and CDR2: LGHDT and YNNKEL (reference sequence). This CDR3 is 14 amino acids long. CDR3 amino acids: CASSHLDRENGYTF. In DNA, the CDR3 is TGTGCCAGCAGCCACTTGGACAGGGAGAATGGCTACACCTTC.

This chain joins TRBV19 and TRBJ2-2; the D is unclear. Trimming left V 3 bases short and J 4 bases short, with 9 bases between. The germline V gene has CDR1 LNHDA and CDR2 SQIVND (reference sequence). This CDR3 region has 14 residues. CDR3 bases: TGTGCCAGTAGTATGGAGCTACCCACCGGGGAGCTGTTTTTT. Its translation is CASSMELPTGELFF.

The chain joins TRBV6-2 or TRBV6-3 to TRBJ2-3, with 7 bases aligning to TRBD2. V shed 3 bases, J shed 7 bases, and the junction held 7 bases outside the gene matches. This CDR3 has 14 amino acids. Per the germline V gene, CDR1 is MNHEY and CDR2 is SVGEGT. The DNA of the CDR3 is TGTGCCAGCAGTTATGCGGGGGTGCTTCATACGCAGTATTTT. Residues: CASSYAGVLHTQYF.

This clonotype was observed at least ten times. The CDR3 region is CASSYSSAPYEQYF. DNA for the CDR3: TGTGCCAGCAGTTACTCATCCGCTCCCTACGAGCAGTACTTC. The chain is built from TRBV6-5 and TRBJ2-7; D remains ambiguous. The V gene's germline CDR1 is MNHEY and CDR2 SVGAGI. The CDR3 contains 14 residues. Deletions cut 0 bases from V and 2 bases from J, with 8 bases between.

This clonotype was recorded many times. The J gene is TRBJ2-1, the V gene TRBV29-1; TRBD1 matches 8 bases. V shed 7 bases, J shed 8 bases, and the junction held 7 bases outside the gene matches. This CDR3 comprises 12 residues. Germline CDR1 reads SQVTM; CDR2 reads ANQGSEA. CDR3: CSADSGGHEQFF. CDR3 sequence (DNA): TGCAGCGCGGACTCAGGGGGCCATGAGCAGTTCTTC.

The chain couples TRBV4-3 to TRBJ1-1; D unresolved. Trimming left V 0 bases short and J 9 bases short, with 8 bases between. Germline V gene data show CDR1 as LGHNA and CDR2 as YSLEER. The CDR3 length is 12 residues. The DNA of the CDR3 is TGCGCCAGCAGCCAAGATCATGGGAAAGCTTTCTTT. Protein sequence: CASSQDHGKAFF.

This clonotype was seen a handful of times. CDR3 protein: CASSTDSVSIQYF. CDR3 DNA sequence: TGTGCCAGCAGCACCGACAGTGTAAGCATTCAGTACTTC. The V gene is TRBV6-5, the J gene TRBJ2-4; D perhaps matches TRBD1 (5 bases). V was shortened by 6 bases and J by 9 bases, with 15 bases between the two germline ends. Per germline, CDR1 MNHEY and CDR2 SVGAGI. There are 13 residues in the CDR3.

The chain employs TRBV14 and TRBJ2-6; tentative D call: TRBD2 (5 bases). Per germline, CDR1 SGHDN and CDR2 FVKESK. V was cut by 2 bases and J by 0 bases, with 17 bases left in between. CDR3 length: 19 residues. The CDR3 is CASSQMMDFGFSGANVLTF. CDR3 bases: TGTGCCAGCAGCCAAATGATGGACTTCGGCTTCTCTGGGGCCAACGTCCTGACTTTC. Together with reference TRBV14 and TRBJ2-6, the CDR3 gives the full variable domain: EAGVTQFPSHSVIEKGQTVTLRCDPISGHDNLYWYRRVMGKEIKFLLHFVKESKQDESGMPNNRFLAERTGGTYSTLKVQPAELEDSGVYFCASSQMMDFGFSGANVLTFGAGSRLTVL.

This clonotype was detected only a few times. V is TRBV25-1 and J is TRBJ2-5; 10 bases line up with TRBD2. Germline CDR1 reads MGHDK; CDR2 reads SYGVNS. The ends lost 3 bases at V and 5 bases at J; junction bases unmatched: 3. The CDR3 is 14 amino acids. CDR3 protein: CASSDQLAGETQYF. The CDR3 region has the DNA TGTGCCAGCAGTGATCAACTAGCGGGGGAGACCCAGTACTTC.

This clonotype occurred a few times. V usage is TRBV20-1 and J usage is TRBJ2-1; 8 bases are a match to TRBD2. Per germline, CDR1 DFQATT and CDR2 SNEGSKA (reference sequence). The CDR3 contains 13 residues. The V segment lost 3 bases and the J segment 5 bases; nucleotides outside the gene matches: 3. CDR3 in DNA: TGCAGTGCTAGCGGGGGGGCTAACAATGAGCAGTTCTTC. Translated: CSASGGANNEQFF.

This clonotype turned up a few times. The rearrangement links TRBV4-1 to TRBJ1-4, with no clear D. Trimming removed 6 bases at V and 3 bases at J, with 14 bases between. The CDR3 contains 15 residues. Looked up from germline, CDR1 is MGHRA and CDR2 is YSYEKL. The CDR3 here is CASRPGRAANEKLFF. Written as DNA, the CDR3 is TGCGCCAGCAGACCCGGACGAGCGGCTAATGAAAAACTGTTTTTT.

This clonotype has only a few counts. The gene calls are TRBV2 and TRBJ2-5; no clear D. Trimming cost V 7 bases and J 0 bases, with 15 bases left between them. The CDR3 totals 15 residues. Germline V gene sequence: CDR1 SNHLY, CDR2 FYNNEI. The CDR3 DNA reads as TGTGCCAGCAATCCTCCCCAGACGTACCAAGAGACCCAGTACTTC. This encodes CASNPPQTYQETQYF.

V usage is TRBV29-1 and J usage is TRBJ2-3; no clear D gene. The germline CDR1 and CDR2 sequences are SQVTM and ANQGSEA. V dropped 7 bases and J dropped 0 bases, with 8 bases sitting between them. The CDR3 is made up of 12 amino acids. CDR3 residues: CSASQSTDTQYF. CDR3 nucleotide sequence: TGCAGCGCTTCACAGAGCACAGATACGCAGTATTTT.

This clonotype was detected only a few times. This chain links TRBV6-6 with TRBJ1-1; 7 bases are shared with TRBD1. Trimming removed 7 bases from V and 5 bases from J; junction bases left unmatched: 7. Germline CDR1 and CDR2: MNHNY and SVGAGI (reference sequence). The CDR3 totals 13 residues. CDR3 sequence reads: CASTQQGWTEAFF. CDR3 nucleotide sequence: TGTGCCAGCACCCAACAGGGGTGGACTGAAGCTTTCTTT.

About this clonotype itself: Since no conserved phenylalanine or tryptophan closes the CDR3, a read error is the likely cause. The gene calls are TRBV7-6 and TRBJ2-7; D remains unclear. The CDR3 runs to 13 residues. CDR1 and CDR2 from the germline V gene are SGHVS and FNYEAQ. Trimming stripped 2 bases from V and 4 bases from J, with 9 bases between. The CDR3 protein is CASSLTDGYEQYS. The CDR3 nucleotides are TGTGCCAGCAGCTTAACCGACGGGTACGAGCAGTACTCC.

This clonotype has a handful of counts. The V call is TRBV12-3 or TRBV12-4, the J call TRBJ1-6; the match to TRBD1 covers 11 bases. The CDR3 contains 16 residues. Trimming cost V 4 bases and J 8 bases; bases outside gene matches: 7. The CDR3 coding sequence is TGTGCCAGCAGTTCCACGGGACAGGGGGGATATTCACCCCTCCACTTT. Amino acid sequence: CASSSTGQGGYSPLHF.

The rearrangement links TRBV20-1 to TRBJ1-1, with a tentative D call TRBD1 (5 bases). Looked up from germline, CDR1 is DFQATT and CDR2 is SNEGSKA (reference sequence). This CDR3 has 8 residues. Trimming pared 6 bases from V and 10 bases from J, leaving 6 bases between. Here the CDR3 reads CSAGGAFF. For the CDR3, the DNA is TGCAGTGCCGGGGGAGCTTTCTTT.

The rearrangement joins TRBV30 to TRBJ2-3; 9 nucleotides match TRBD2. Germline CDR1 is GTSNPN and CDR2 is SVGIG (reference sequence). The V segment lost 4 bases and the J segment 5 bases; nucleotides outside the gene matches: 7. This CDR3 spans 14 amino acids. The DNA for the CDR3 is TGTGCCTGGACGGGTACTAGCGGGCGAGATACGCAGTATTTT. It yields the protein CAWTGTSGRDTQYF.